What follows are 29 T cell receptor beta chains derived from one specimen sequenced in a study of blood T cell repertoires in COVID-19 (dated by TCRdb to between 2020 and 2021). The protocol used for the library was the immunoSEQ multiplex PCR assay. TCRdb provides this immuneACCESS table in a form limited to in-frame rearrangements. Some clones are lacking; in checked studies, under half of them reflect an unresolved V gene, and why the rest are absent is not known. The sample records about 42,000 clones, about three quarters of which are singletons. The top ten clonotypes cover 25% to 35% of the sample. The sequencing input was peripheral blood. These receptors were collected from an older woman with acute or convalescent COVID-19.

J is TRBJ2-5 and V is TRBV7-8; TRBD1 agrees at 7 bases. The CDR3 has 13 residues. J gave up 4 bases and V 1 base, and 0 bases lay outside the gene matches. Germline-derived CDR1 and CDR2 are SGHVS and FQNEAQ. CDR3 residues: CASSLGDRETQYF. As DNA, the CDR3 is TGTGCCAGCAGCTTAGGGGACAGAGAGACCCAGTACTTC.

The chain links TRBV27 to TRBJ2-3; 7 bases fit TRBD2. Germline V gene lookup returns CDR1 MNHEY and CDR2 SMNVEV (reference sequence). The CDR3 sequence is 16 residues long. V trimming: 1 base; J trimming: 0 bases; junction bases outside the gene matches: 4. CDR3 bases: TGTGCCAGCAGTTTATGGGGGGGAGTAAGCACAGATACGCAGTATTTT. It translates to CASSLWGGVSTDTQYF.

The chain is built from TRBV28 and TRBJ1-1; maybe TRBD1 (5 bases). The V end lost 7 bases, the J end lost 6 bases, and 15 bases lay between the germline ends. CDR3 length: 13 residues. The germline V gene has CDR1 MDHEN and CDR2 SYDVKM. CDR3 amino acids: CASKGVLSAEAFF. CDR3 in DNA: TGTGCCAGCAAAGGGGTTTTGTCCGCTGAAGCTTTCTTT.

The sample holds one count of this clone. The chain links TRBV28 to TRBJ1-2; D gene uncertain. Germline CDR1 and CDR2: MDHEN and SYDVKM. The CDR3 has 13 residues. The V end lost 5 bases, the J end lost 2 bases, and 9 bases lay between the germline ends. The DNA of the CDR3 is TGTGCCAGCAGTCAGACACAGAACTATGGCTACACCTTC. Encoded protein: CASSQTQNYGYTF.

V usage is TRBV6-2 or TRBV6-3 and J usage is TRBJ1-5; D unclear. Trimming cost V 2 bases and J 3 bases, with 20 bases left between them. The CDR3 is made up of 18 amino acids. Germline lookup yields CDR1 MNHEY and CDR2 SVGEGT. The CDR3 region is CASSYPTEFNFPNQPQHF. CDR3 coding DNA: TGTGCCAGCAGTTACCCAACCGAGTTCAACTTCCCCAATCAGCCCCAGCATTTT.

This clone occurred a few times. The chain has TRBV5-1 and TRBJ2-7; D is undetermined. The CDR3 contains 15 residues. Per the germline V gene, CDR1 is SGHRS and CDR2 is YFSETQ. Deletions cut 4 bases from V and 0 bases from J, with 14 bases between. Here the CDR3 reads CASSPLRLDSYEQYF. The CDR3 nucleotides read TGCGCCAGCAGCCCACTTCGGCTAGACTCCTACGAGCAGTACTTC.

V usage is TRBV4-3 and J usage is TRBJ1-2; no definite D call. CDR3 length: 13 residues. The V gene lost 4 bases and the J gene lost 3 bases, with 9 bases spanning the gap. CDR1 is LGHNA and CDR2 is YSLEER in the germline V gene. CDR3 DNA sequence: TGCGCCAGCAGCCGAGAAAGAGACTATGGCTACACCTTC. Translation gives CASSRERDYGYTF.

This CDR3 is CASSFDHPGSVSSYEQYF. In DNA form, the CDR3 reads TGTGCCAGCAGTTTCGATCATCCTGGTTCAGTCAGCTCCTACGAGCAGTACTTC. V gene TRBV27 combines with J gene TRBJ2-7; D is ambiguous. Between the trimmed V and J ends, which lost 3 bases and 0 bases, there was a span of 21 bases. There are 18 residues in the CDR3. The germline gives CDR1 MNHEY, CDR2 SMNVEV (reference sequence).

This clone was seen just once. V usage is TRBV7-6 and J usage is TRBJ2-2, with TRBD2 identical over 8 bases. CDR1 is SGHVS and CDR2 is FNYEAQ in the germline V gene. With 5 bases clipped from V and 1 base from J, the junction kept 6 bases outside the gene matches. The CDR3 has 16 residues. The CDR3 nucleotides read TGTGCCAGCAGCCGGGTAGCGGGAAGGAACACCGGGGAGCTGTTTTTT. As protein: CASSRVAGRNTGELFF.

The chain carries TRBV12-3 or TRBV12-4 and TRBJ1-1; the D is unclear. The CDR3 has 13 amino acids. V shed 6 bases and J shed 0 bases, with 8 bases lying between them. The CDR3 DNA reads TGTGCCAGCAGCCCCAACATGAACACTGAAGCTTTCTTT. This codes for CASSPNMNTEAFF.

This rearrangement joins TRBV14 to TRBJ1-1; D might be TRBD1 (5 bases). Looked up from germline, CDR1 is SGHDN and CDR2 is FVKESK. Between the trimmed V and J ends, which lost 3 bases and 6 bases, there was a span of 11 bases. The CDR3 is 13 residues long. The CDR3 protein is CASSHLRASEAFF. CDR3 nucleotides: TGTGCCAGCAGCCACCTCAGGGCCTCTGAAGCTTTCTTT.

The chain couples TRBV18 to TRBJ1-1, with 7 nucleotides matching TRBD1. CDR3 size: 14 residues. Germline V gene data show CDR1 as KGHSH and CDR2 as LQKENI. The ends lost 4 bases at V and 5 bases at J; junction bases unmatched: 7. CDR3 nucleotide sequence: TGTGCCAGCTCACGAGGACAGGAGAGGACTGAAGCTTTCTTT. It yields the protein CASSRGQERTEAFF.

This chain joins TRBV7-2 and TRBJ2-2, with 7 bases lining up with TRBD1. CDR3 length: 16 residues. J gave up 0 bases and V 4 bases, and 5 bases lay outside the gene matches. CDR1 SGHTA and CDR2 FQGNSA come from the germline V gene. The CDR3 coding sequence is TGTGCCAGCAGCTCTAGAGGGGGCGCGAACACCGGGGAGCTGTTTTTT. This codes for CASSSRGGANTGELFF.

The CDR3 coding sequence is TGTGCCAGCAGCTTAAAGCGGGGGGGCCTGTCAGATACGCAGTATTTT. Translation gives CASSLKRGGLSDTQYF. The V call is TRBV7-2, the J call TRBJ2-3; 10 bases fit TRBD2. J gave up 4 bases and V 2 bases, and 6 bases lay outside the gene matches. CDR1 is SGHTA and CDR2 is FQGNSA in the germline V gene. This CDR3 region has 16 residues. The full variable domain, in which reference TRBV7-2 and TRBJ2-3 provide the parts outside the CDR3, is GAGVSQSPSNKVTEKGKDVELRCDPISGHTALYWYRQSLGQGLEFLIYFQGNSAPDKSGLPSDRFSAERTGGSVSTLTIQRTQQEDSAVYLCASSLKRGGLSDTQYFGPGTRLTVL.

The CDR3 sequence is CAWSALANYGYTF. In DNA, the CDR3 is TGTGCCTGGAGCGCATTAGCTAACTATGGCTACACCTTC. The rearrangement links TRBV30 to TRBJ1-2, with D unclear. Trimming removed 3 bases from V and 0 bases from J, with 8 bases in between. There are 13 residues in the CDR3. Germline V CDR1 and CDR2: GTSNPN, SVGIG (reference sequence).

V usage is TRBV6-5 and J usage is TRBJ2-2; 8 nucleotides line up with TRBD1. The junction had 8 bases not matched to a gene; V was cut back by 6 bases and J by 8 bases. CDR3 length equals 14 residues. Germline CDR1 is MNHEY and CDR2 is SVGAGI. This CDR3 reads CASRRQGTGGELFF. The CDR3 DNA sequence: TGTGCCAGCAGAAGACAGGGGACGGGAGGGGAGCTGTTTTTT.

This chain links TRBV28 with TRBJ1-5; 7 positions match TRBD1. CDR1 is MDHEN and CDR2 is SYDVKM in the germline V gene. The CDR3 loop spans 15 amino acids. V shed 4 bases, J shed 0 bases, and the junction held 3 bases outside the gene matches. The CDR3 here is CASSWGQLSNQPQHF. DNA of the CDR3: TGTGCCAGCAGTTGGGGACAGCTTAGCAATCAGCCCCAGCATTTT.

This chain joins TRBV7-8 and TRBJ1-6, with D possibly TRBD1 on 5 matching bases. The CDR3 is 15 residues long. Germline V gene sequence: CDR1 SGHVS, CDR2 FQNEAQ. V was clipped by 1 base and J by 7 bases, with 11 bases between them. In DNA form, the CDR3 reads TGTGCCAGCAGCTTAGAGGCCAGGGCCAATTCACCCCTCCACTTT. Translation gives CASSLEARANSPLHF.

The rearrangement links TRBV5-1 to TRBJ2-2, with TRBD2 matching over 11 bases. The CDR3 extends over 15 amino acids. Germline V lookup: CDR1 SGHRS, CDR2 YFSETQ. The V gene end was trimmed by 4 bases and the J gene end by 2 bases; junction bases not matched to a gene: 1. CDR3 sequence (DNA): TGCGCCAGCAGCGGGACTAGCGGAAACACCGGGGAGCTGTTTTTT. Amino acid sequence: CASSGTSGNTGELFF. The entire variable domain, with the rest obtained from reference TRBV5-1 and TRBJ2-2, is as follows: KAGVTQTPRYLIKTRGQQVTLSCSPISGHRSVSWYQQTPGQGLQFLFEYFSETQRNKGNFPGRFSGRQFSNSRSEMNVSTLELGDSALYLCASSGTSGNTGELFFGEGSRLTVL.

CDR3 bases: TGTGCCAGCATACGGGGGAGAGGAGAGACCCAGTACTTC. It is translated as CASIRGRGETQYF. The chain recombines TRBV6-5 with TRBJ2-5; the D gene is possibly TRBD2 (6 bases). The V end lost 7 bases, the J end lost 4 bases, and 13 bases lay between the germline ends. Germline V gene sequence: CDR1 MNHEY, CDR2 SVGAGI. The CDR3 has 13 amino acids.

The chain combines TRBV4-1 with TRBJ1-1; 8 bases line up with TRBD1. Germline CDR1 is MGHRA and CDR2 is YSYEKL. The CDR3 is 15 residues long. V gave up 4 bases and J gave up 5 bases; unmatched junction bases: 9. The CDR3 DNA reads as TGCGCCAGCAGCCCGACCCAGGGGGCTGAAACTGAAGCTTTCTTT. Amino acid sequence: CASSPTQGAETEAFF.

V usage is TRBV4-1 and J usage is TRBJ2-7; TRBD2 matches 7 bases. The V and J ends lost 4 bases and 4 bases, in that order; junction bases with no gene match: 7. Per germline, CDR1 MGHRA and CDR2 YSYEKL. CDR3 length equals 14 residues. Here the CDR3 DNA reads TGCGCCAGCAGCCCCATGGGCGGGAGTTACGAGCAGTACTTC. This codes for CASSPMGGSYEQYF.

V and J are TRBV28 and TRBJ1-6; tentatively, D is TRBD1 (5 bases). Trimming removed 5 bases at V and 10 bases at J, with 9 bases between. There are 12 residues in the CDR3. Germline V gives CDR1 MDHEN, CDR2 SYDVKM. The CDR3 sequence is CASSQTVSPLHF. The DNA of the CDR3 is TGTGCCAGCAGTCAGACAGTATCACCCCTCCACTTT.

The V gene is TRBV18, the J gene TRBJ2-1, with D perhaps TRBD2 (8 bases). The CDR3 is 17 amino acids. The V gene's germline CDR1 is KGHSH and CDR2 LQKENI. The ends were cut back, 4 bases at V and 0 bases at J, with 16 bases in the middle. The CDR3 DNA reads as TGTGCCAGCTCACTCGCGGGGGGACAGCGCTCCTACAATGAGCAGTTCTTC. Encoded protein: CASSLAGGQRSYNEQFF.

This chain joins TRBV6-2 or TRBV6-3 and TRBJ1-4, with TRBD1 matching 7 bases. The V gene's germline CDR1 is MNHEY and CDR2 SVGEGT. V shed 6 bases and J 3 bases; nucleotides not matched to a gene: 1. This CDR3 has 13 residues. The CDR3 nucleotides read TGTGCCAGCAGCGGGACAGCTAATGAAAAACTGTTTTTT. Its translation: CASSGTANEKLFF.

The rearrangement joins TRBV2 to TRBJ2-1; no firm D call. V lost 4 bases and J 0 bases, leaving 10 bases between the germline ends. From germline, CDR1 is SNHLY and CDR2 FYNNEI. The length of the CDR3 is 15 residues. The DNA for the CDR3 is TGTGCCAGCAGTGTGACGGGTAGCTCCTACAATGAGCAGTTCTTC. It translates to CASSVTGSSYNEQFF.

This chain links TRBV3-1 (or the pseudogene TRBV3-2) with TRBJ1-5; 12 bases line up with TRBD1. With 4 bases clipped from V and 5 bases from J, the junction kept 6 bases outside the gene matches. This CDR3 spans 16 amino acids. Germline V gene sequence: CDR1 LGHDT, CDR2 YNNKEL (reference sequence). The CDR3 spells CASSPTGTGGHQPQHF. CDR3 sequence (DNA): TGTGCCAGCAGCCCCACCGGGACAGGGGGCCATCAGCCCCAGCATTTT.

This rearrangement joins TRBV2 to TRBJ1-3; perhaps TRBD1 as D (5 bases). CDR3 length: 15 amino acids. Germline V gene lookup returns CDR1 SNHLY and CDR2 FYNNEI. Trimming removed 6 bases from V and 1 base from J, with 13 bases in between. The CDR3 loop is CASRALAGSGNTIYF. CDR3 in DNA: TGTGCCAGCAGGGCCCTGGCAGGGTCTGGAAACACCATATATTTT.

This clone was seen only once. The gene calls are TRBV7-2 and TRBJ2-7; 7 nucleotides align to TRBD2. With 1 base clipped from V and 4 bases from J, the junction kept 10 bases outside the gene matches. The germline gives CDR1 SGHTA, CDR2 FQGNSA. The CDR3 consists of 16 residues. CDR3 loop: CASSLVRSSGEYEQYF. CDR3 coding DNA: TGTGCCAGCAGCTTAGTTCGATCCAGCGGGGAGTACGAGCAGTACTTC.